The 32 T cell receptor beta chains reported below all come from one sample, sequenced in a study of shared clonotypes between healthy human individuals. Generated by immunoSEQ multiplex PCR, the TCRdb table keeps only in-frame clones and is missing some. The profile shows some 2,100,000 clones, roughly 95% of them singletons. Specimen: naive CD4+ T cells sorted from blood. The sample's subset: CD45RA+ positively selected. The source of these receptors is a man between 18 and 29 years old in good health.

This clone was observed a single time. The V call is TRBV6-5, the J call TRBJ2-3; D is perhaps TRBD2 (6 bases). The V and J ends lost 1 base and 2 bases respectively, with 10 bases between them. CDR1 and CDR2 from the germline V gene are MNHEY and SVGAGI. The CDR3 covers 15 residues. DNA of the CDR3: TGTGCCAGCAGTTACTTCGGGACTGTCACAGATACGCAGTATTTT. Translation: CASSYFGTVTDTQYF.

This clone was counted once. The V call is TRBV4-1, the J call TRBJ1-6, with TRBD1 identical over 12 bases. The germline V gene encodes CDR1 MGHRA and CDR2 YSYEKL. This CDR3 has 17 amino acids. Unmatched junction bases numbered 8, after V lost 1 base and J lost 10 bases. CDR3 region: CASSQGDRGLLGSPLHF. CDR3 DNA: TGCGCCAGCAGCCAAGGGGACAGGGGGCTTTTAGGATCACCCCTCCACTTT.

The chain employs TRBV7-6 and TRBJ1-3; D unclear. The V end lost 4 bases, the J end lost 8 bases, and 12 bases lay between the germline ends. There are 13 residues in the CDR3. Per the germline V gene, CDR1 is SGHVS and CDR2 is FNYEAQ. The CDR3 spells CASSSRPLDTIYF. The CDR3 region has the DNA TGTGCCAGCAGCTCGCGGCCATTGGACACCATATATTTT.

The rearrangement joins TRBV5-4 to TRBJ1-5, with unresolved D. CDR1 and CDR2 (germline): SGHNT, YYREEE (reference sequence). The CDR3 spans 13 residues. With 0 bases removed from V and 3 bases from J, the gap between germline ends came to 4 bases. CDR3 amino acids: CASSLGPNQPQHF. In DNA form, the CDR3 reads TGTGCCAGCAGCTTGGGCCCCAATCAGCCCCAGCATTTT.

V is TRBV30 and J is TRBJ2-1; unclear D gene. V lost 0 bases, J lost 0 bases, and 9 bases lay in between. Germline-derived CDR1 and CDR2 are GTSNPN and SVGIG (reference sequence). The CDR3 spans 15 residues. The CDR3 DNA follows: TGTGCCTGGAGTGTAGGGAAAAGCTCCTACAATGAGCAGTTCTTC. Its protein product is CAWSVGKSSYNEQFF.

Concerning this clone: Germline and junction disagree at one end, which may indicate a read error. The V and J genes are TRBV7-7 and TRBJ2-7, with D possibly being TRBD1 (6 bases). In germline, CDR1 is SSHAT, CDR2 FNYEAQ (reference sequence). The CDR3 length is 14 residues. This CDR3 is CASSPQTGSREQYF. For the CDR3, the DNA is TGTGCTAGCAGCCCGCAGACAGGCTCACGGGAGCAGTACTTC.

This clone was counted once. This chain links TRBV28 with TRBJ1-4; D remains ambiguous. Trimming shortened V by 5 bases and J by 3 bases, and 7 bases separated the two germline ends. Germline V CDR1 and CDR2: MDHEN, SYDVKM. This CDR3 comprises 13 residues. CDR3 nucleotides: TGTGCCAGCAGTCCCTGGTCTAATGAAAAACTGTTTTTT. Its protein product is CASSPWSNEKLFF.

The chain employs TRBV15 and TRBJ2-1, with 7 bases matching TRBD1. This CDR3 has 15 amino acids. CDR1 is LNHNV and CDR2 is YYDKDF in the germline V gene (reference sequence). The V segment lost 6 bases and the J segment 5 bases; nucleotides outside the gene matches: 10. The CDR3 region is CATSKEQGYHNEQFF. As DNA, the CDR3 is TGTGCCACCAGTAAAGAACAGGGGTACCACAATGAGCAGTTCTTC.

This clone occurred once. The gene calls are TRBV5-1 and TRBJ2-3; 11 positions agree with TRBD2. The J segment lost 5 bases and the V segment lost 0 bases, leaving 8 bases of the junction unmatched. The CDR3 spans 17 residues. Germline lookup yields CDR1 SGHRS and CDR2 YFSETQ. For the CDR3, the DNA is TGCGCCAGCAGCTTGGGGGATAGCGGGAGGGCCAAAGATACGCAGTATTTT. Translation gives CASSLGDSGRAKDTQYF.

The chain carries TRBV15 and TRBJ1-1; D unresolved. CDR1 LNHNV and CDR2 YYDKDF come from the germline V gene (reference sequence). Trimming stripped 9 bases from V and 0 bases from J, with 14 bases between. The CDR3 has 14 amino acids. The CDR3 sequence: CATRPHKLNTEAFF. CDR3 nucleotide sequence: TGTGCCACTAGACCTCACAAGTTGAACACTGAAGCTTTCTTT.

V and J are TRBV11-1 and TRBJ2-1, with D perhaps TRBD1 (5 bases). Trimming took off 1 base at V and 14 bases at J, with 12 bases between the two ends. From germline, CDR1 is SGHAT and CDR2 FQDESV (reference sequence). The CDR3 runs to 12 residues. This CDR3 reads CASSLGAGPEFF. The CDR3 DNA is TGTGCCAGCAGCTTAGGGGCAGGGCCAGAGTTCTTC.

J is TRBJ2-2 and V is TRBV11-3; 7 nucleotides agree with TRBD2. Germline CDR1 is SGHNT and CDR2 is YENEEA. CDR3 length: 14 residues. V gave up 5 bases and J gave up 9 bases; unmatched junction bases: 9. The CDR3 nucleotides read TGTGCCAGCAGCCCTCGGACTAGTTCCCGGGAGCTGTTTTTT. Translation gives CASSPRTSSRELFF.

As DNA, the CDR3 is TGCGCCAGCAAGCCCGTTTACTCGACAGGGGCTCAAGAGACCCAGTACTTC. This sequence encodes CASKPVYSTGAQETQYF. V gene TRBV5-1 combines with J gene TRBJ2-5; 8 bases are a match to TRBD1. Germline CDR1 is SGHRS and CDR2 is YFSETQ. This CDR3 is built from 17 residues. V dropped 6 bases and J dropped 2; count of bases not matched to a gene: 15. The full variable domain, completed using reference TRBV5-1 and TRBJ2-5, is KAGVTQTPRYLIKTRGQQVTLSCSPISGHRSVSWYQQTPGQGLQFLFEYFSETQRNKGNFPGRFSGRQFSNSRSEMNVSTLELGDSALYLCASKPVYSTGAQETQYFGPGTRLLVL.

The CDR3 coding sequence is TGTGCCAGCAGCTGGGGGATCTCCCTCGAGCAGTACTTC. This sequence encodes CASSWGISLEQYF. The chain uses TRBV7-8 and TRBJ2-7; D possibly matches TRBD1 or TRBD2 (5 bases each). Per the germline V gene, CDR1 is SGHVS and CDR2 is FQNEAQ. V was cut by 4 bases and J by 6 bases, with 13 bases left in between. The CDR3 is 13 residues long.

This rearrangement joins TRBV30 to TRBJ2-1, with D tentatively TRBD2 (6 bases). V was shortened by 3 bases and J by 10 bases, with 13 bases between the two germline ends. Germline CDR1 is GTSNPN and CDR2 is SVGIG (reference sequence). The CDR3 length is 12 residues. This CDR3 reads CAWSNPSVEQFF. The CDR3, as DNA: TGTGCCTGGAGCAATCCTAGCGTCGAGCAGTTCTTC.

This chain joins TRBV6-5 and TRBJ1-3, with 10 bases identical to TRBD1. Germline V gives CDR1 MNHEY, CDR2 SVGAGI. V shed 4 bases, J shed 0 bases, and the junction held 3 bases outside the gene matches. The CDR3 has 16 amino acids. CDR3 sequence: CASSSGTGVSGNTIYF. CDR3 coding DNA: TGTGCCAGCAGTTCCGGGACAGGGGTCTCTGGAAACACCATATATTTT.

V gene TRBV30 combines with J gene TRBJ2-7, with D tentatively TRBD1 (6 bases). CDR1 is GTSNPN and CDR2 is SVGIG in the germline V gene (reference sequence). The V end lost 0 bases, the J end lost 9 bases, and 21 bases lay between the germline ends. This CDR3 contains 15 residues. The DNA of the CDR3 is TGTGCCTGGAGTGTACGCCTAGCAGGGGCTCGGGTGCAGTACTTC. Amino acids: CAWSVRLAGARVQYF.

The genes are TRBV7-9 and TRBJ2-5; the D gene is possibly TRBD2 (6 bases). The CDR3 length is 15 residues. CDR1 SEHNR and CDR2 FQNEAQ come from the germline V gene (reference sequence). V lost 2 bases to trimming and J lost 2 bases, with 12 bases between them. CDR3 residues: CASSLILGRQETQYF. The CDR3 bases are TGTGCCAGCAGCTTAATTTTAGGGAGGCAAGAGACCCAGTACTTC.

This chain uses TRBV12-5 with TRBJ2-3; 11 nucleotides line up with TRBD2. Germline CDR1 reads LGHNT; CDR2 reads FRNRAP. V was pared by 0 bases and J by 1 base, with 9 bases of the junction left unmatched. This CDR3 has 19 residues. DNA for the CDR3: TGTGCTAGTGGTTTGGTAATAGCGGGGGGGCCTACTGGCACAGATACGCAGTATTTT. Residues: CASGLVIAGGPTGTDTQYF.

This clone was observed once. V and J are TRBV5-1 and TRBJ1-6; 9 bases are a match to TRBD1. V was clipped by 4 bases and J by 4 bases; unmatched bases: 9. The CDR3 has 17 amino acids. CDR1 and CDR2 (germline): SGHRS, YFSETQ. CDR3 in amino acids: CASSPRTGEFYNSPLHF. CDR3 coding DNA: TGCGCCAGCAGCCCACGGACAGGGGAATTTTATAATTCACCCCTCCACTTT.

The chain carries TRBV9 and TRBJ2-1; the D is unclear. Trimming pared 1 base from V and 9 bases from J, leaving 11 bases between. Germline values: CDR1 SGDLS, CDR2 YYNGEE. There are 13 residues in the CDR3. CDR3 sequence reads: CASSVHERREQFF. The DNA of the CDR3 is TGTGCCAGCAGCGTACATGAAAGGCGTGAGCAGTTCTTC. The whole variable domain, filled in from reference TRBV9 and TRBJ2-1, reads DSGVTQTPKHLITATGQRVTLRCSPRSGDLSVYWYQQSLDQGLQFLIQYYNGEERAKGNILERFSAQQFPDLHSELNLSSLELGDSALYFCASSVHERREQFFGPGTRLTVL.

In DNA, the CDR3 is TGTGCCAGCTCACCCAAGAAGCAGGGGGCAACAGATACGCAGTATTTT. Residues: CASSPKKQGATDTQYF. The chain couples TRBV18 to TRBJ2-3; 8 bases agree with TRBD1. Germline CDR1 KGHSH, CDR2 LQKENI. V was clipped by 3 bases and J by 3 bases; unmatched bases: 8. The CDR3 totals 16 residues. Using reference TRBV18 and TRBJ2-3 for the parts outside the CDR3, the full variable domain is NAGVMQNPRHLVRRRGQEARLRCSPMKGHSHVYWYRQLPEEGLKFMVYLQKENIIDESGMPKERFSAEFPKEGPSILRIQQVVRGDSAAYFCASSPKKQGATDTQYFGPGTRLTVL.

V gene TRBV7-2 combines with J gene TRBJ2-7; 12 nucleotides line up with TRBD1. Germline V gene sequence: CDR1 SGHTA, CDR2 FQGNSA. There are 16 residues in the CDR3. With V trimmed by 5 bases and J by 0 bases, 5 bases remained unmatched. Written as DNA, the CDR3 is TGTGCCAGCAGCCTGGGACAGGGGGCGGTCTCCTACGAGCAGTACTTC. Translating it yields CASSLGQGAVSYEQYF.

The CDR3 here is CASSRQIHSYNEQFF. The DNA of the CDR3 is TGCGCCAGCAGCCGGCAGATTCACTCCTACAATGAGCAGTTCTTC. This rearrangement joins TRBV4-3 to TRBJ2-1; no clear D. The CDR3 extends over 15 amino acids. Germline V gene lookup returns CDR1 LGHNA and CDR2 YSLEER. Trimming pared 4 bases from V and 0 bases from J, leaving 10 bases between.

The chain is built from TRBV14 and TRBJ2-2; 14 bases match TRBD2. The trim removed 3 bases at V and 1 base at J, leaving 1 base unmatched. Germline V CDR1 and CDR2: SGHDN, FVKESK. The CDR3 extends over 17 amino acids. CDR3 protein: CASSQGTSGRNTGELFF. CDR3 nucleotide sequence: TGTGCCAGCAGCCAGGGGACTAGCGGGAGGAACACCGGGGAGCTGTTTTTT.

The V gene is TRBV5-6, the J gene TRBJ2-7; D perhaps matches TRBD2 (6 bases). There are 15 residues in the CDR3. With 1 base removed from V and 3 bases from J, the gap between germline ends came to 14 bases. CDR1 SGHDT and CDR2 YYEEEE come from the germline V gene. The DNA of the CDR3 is TGTGCCAGCAGCTTGAGCTGGCGGGGATACTACGAGCAGTACTTC. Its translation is CASSLSWRGYYEQYF.

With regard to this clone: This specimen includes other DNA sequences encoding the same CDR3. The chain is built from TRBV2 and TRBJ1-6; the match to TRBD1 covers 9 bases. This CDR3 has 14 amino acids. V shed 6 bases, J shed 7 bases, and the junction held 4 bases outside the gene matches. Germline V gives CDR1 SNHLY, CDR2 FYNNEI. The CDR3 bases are TGTGCCAGCAGCCTGGGACAGGGAAATTCACCCCTCCACTTT. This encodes CASSLGQGNSPLHF.

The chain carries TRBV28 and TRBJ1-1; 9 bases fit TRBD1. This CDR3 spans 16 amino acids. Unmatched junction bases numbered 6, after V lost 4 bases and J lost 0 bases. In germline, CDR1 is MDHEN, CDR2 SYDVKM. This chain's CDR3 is CASSSPDRGMNTEAFF. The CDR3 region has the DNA TGTGCCAGCAGTTCCCCGGACAGGGGAATGAACACTGAAGCTTTCTTT.

The CDR3 DNA reads as TGTGCCAGCAGCACGGGGACTAGCGGGAGCACAGATACGCAGTATTTT. Translated, it gives CASSTGTSGSTDTQYF. This chain uses TRBV7-2 with TRBJ2-3; 12 bases line up with TRBD2. Germline values: CDR1 SGHTA, CDR2 FQGNSA. The CDR3 has 16 residues. Trimming removed 5 bases from V and 0 bases from J; junction bases left unmatched: 3.

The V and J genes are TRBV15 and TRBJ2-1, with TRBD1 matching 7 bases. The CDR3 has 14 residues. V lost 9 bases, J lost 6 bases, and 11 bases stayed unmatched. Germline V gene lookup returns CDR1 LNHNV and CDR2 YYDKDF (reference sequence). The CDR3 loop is CATSAGTVVNEQFF. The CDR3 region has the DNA TGTGCCACGTCCGCCGGGACAGTTGTCAATGAGCAGTTCTTC. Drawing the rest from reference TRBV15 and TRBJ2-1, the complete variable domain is DAMVIQNPRYQVTQFGKPVTLSCSQTLNHNVMYWYQQKSSQAPKLLFHYYDKDFNNEADTPDNFQSRRPNTSFCFLDIRSPGLGDTAMYLCATSAGTVVNEQFFGPGTRLTVL.

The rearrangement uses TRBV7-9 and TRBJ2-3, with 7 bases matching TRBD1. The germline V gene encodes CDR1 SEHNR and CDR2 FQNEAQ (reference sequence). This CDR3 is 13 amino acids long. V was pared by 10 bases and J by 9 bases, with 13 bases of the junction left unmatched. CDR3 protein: CATAQGKGETQYF. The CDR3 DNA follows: TGTGCCACCGCACAGGGGAAAGGGGAGACGCAGTATTTT. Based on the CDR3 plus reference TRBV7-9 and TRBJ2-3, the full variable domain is DTGVSQNPRHKITKRGQNVTFRCDPISEHNRLYWYRQTLGQGPEFLTYFQNEAQLEKSRLLSDRFSAERPKGSFSTLEIQRTEQGDSAMYLCATAQGKGETQYFGPGTRLTVL.

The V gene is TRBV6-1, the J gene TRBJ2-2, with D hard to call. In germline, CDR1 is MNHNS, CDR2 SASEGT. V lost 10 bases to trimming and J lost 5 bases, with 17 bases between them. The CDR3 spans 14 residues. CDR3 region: CATRIPLRTGELFF. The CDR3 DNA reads TGTGCCACCCGGATCCCCCTTAGGACCGGGGAGCTGTTTTTT.